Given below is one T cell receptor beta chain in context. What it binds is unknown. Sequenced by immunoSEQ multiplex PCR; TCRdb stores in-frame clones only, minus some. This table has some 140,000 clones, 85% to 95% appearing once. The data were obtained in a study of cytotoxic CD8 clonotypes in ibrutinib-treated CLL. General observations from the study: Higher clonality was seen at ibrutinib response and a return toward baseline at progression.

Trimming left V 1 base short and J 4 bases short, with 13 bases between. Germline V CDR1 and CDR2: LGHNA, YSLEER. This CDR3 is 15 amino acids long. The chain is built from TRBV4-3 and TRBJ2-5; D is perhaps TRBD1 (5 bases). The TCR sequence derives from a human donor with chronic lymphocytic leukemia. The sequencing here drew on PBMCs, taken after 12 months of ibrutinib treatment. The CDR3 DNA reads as TGCGCCAGCAGCCAAGGAGGAAGGGGCGCAGAGACCCAGTACTTC. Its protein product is CASSQGGRGAETQYF.